This T cell receptor beta chain was observed in a study of cytomegalovirus exposure and HLA in healthy donors. Study-wide points: In vitro confirmation showed a few CMV-associated chains to be CMV antigen specific. Rarity characterized most TCR sequences, yet some public TCRs appeared in many donors. A later analysis found first-cohort TCR clusters tended to co-occur in the 120 validation repertoires. More than 150 TCR beta chains were listed as cytomegalovirus-associated.

The ends lost 2 bases at V and 2 bases at J; junction bases unmatched: 10. Germline CDR1 is MNHEY and CDR2 is SMNVEV (reference sequence). CDR3 size: 17 residues. This clone was counted between two and nine times. The antigen is unknown. Here immunoSEQ multiplex PCR was the method, and the copy in TCRdb shows in-frame clones only, minus some. The sample consists of 100,000 to 150,000 clones, 85% to 90% of them appearing once. The TCR originated in a man younger than 40 in good health and CMV-seronegative. Input material: PBMCs. This chain uses TRBV27 with TRBJ2-3; TRBD2 agrees at 7 bases. CDR3 sequence (DNA): TGTGCCAGCAGTTTACGGTCACCAGCGGGGTACACAGATACGCAGTATTTT. Translating gives CASSLRSPAGYTDTQYF.